Following are 11 T cell receptor beta chains from one sample sequenced in a study of T-cell memory formation after mild COVID-19. TCRdb re-analysed the 5' RACE reads in MiXCR, keeping a single row per CDR3 protein. The repertoire holds roughly 350,000 distinct CDR3 sequences, with 21% as singletons. Material: PBMCs or a T cell subset sorted from them (not recorded which). Receptor source: an adult woman who had mild COVID-19 (a few samples of this study predate the infection). Cell type and time point are not known.

Details on this clonotype: The junction and the germline gene differ at one end; a read error may be behind it. The CDR3 region is CASSSTPAGEQYF. CDR3 DNA: TGTGCTAGCAGCTCTACCCCCGCCGGGGAGCAGTACTTC. The chain links TRBV7-7 to TRBJ2-7, with D unclear. The germline gives CDR1 SSHAT, CDR2 FNYEAQ (reference sequence). The CDR3 loop spans 13 amino acids.

The rearrangement joins TRBV7-9 to TRBJ1-2; D gene unclear. V was shortened by 0 bases and J by 7 bases, with 12 bases between the two germline ends. In germline, CDR1 is SEHNR, CDR2 FQNEAQ (reference sequence). This CDR3 is 14 amino acids long. CDR3 nucleotide sequence: TGTGCCAGCAGCTTAGCCCGCAGGCCGTTTGGCTACACCTTC. It encodes CASSLARRPFGYTF.

The table lists this clonotype with a few counts. The chain couples TRBV14 to TRBJ2-1, with no clear D. This CDR3 spans 14 amino acids. CDR1 is SGHDN and CDR2 is FVKESK in the germline V gene. The V end lost 3 bases, the J end lost 7 bases, and 13 bases lay between the germline ends. The CDR3 DNA reads TGTGCCAGCAGCCAGTTCCAGACTCAAAATGAGCAGTTCTTC. Residues: CASSQFQTQNEQFF.

This clonotype was seen only a few times. The chain is built from TRBV4-1 and TRBJ1-4, with TRBD1 matching over 10 bases. The CDR3 length is 15 residues. Trimming removed 6 bases from V and 5 bases from J; junction bases left unmatched: 6. Germline V gene sequence: CDR1 MGHRA, CDR2 YSYEKL. The CDR3, as DNA: TGCGCCAGCAGTCTGACAGGGGGCGGAAATGAAAAACTGTTTTTT. Its protein is CASSLTGGGNEKLFF.

J is TRBJ1-2 and V is TRBV4-1, with no clear D. Germline V gene sequence: CDR1 MGHRA, CDR2 YSYEKL. This CDR3 has 17 residues. V was cut by 0 bases and J by 8 bases, with 22 bases left in between. The CDR3 sequence is CASSQERSGVQTRGYTF. DNA for the CDR3: TGCGCCAGCAGCCAAGAACGTTCAGGAGTTCAAACAAGGGGCTACACCTTC.

This clonotype was found a few times. Sequence at one end of the junction differs from germline and may be a read error. The chain links TRBV29-1 to TRBJ2-3; 10 bases match TRBD2. CDR3 length: 14 amino acids. Germline assignment: CDR1 SQVTM and CDR2 ANQGSEA. This chain's CDR3 is CSVEAGGRADTQYF. The CDR3 coding sequence is TGCAGCGTCGAAGCGGGAGGGAGGGCAGATACGCAGTATTTT.

The V gene is TRBV20-1, the J gene TRBJ2-7; TRBD2 matches 13 bases. Germline V gives CDR1 DFQATT, CDR2 SNEGSKA (reference sequence). J gave up 4 bases and V 1 base, and 16 bases lay outside the gene matches. This CDR3 comprises 19 residues. In nucleotides, the CDR3 is TGCAGTGCTAGAGGGCCCGGGACCCATCGGACTAGCGGGGGTTACGAGCAGTACTTC. This sequence encodes CSARGPGTHRTSGGYEQYF.

For the CDR3, the DNA is TGTGCCAGCACCCGGACTAGCGGGGTCTCCTACGAGCAGTACTTC. It encodes CASTRTSGVSYEQYF. The rearrangement links TRBV6-2 or TRBV6-3 to TRBJ2-7, with 12 bases fitting TRBD2. From germline, CDR1 is MNHEY and CDR2 SVGEGT. V shed 7 bases and J 0 bases; nucleotides not matched to a gene: 4. This CDR3 contains 15 residues.

The chain uses TRBV5-1 and TRBJ2-3; no clear D gene. The CDR3 contains 15 residues. V was cut by 3 bases and J by 0 bases, with 11 bases left in between. Germline CDR1 reads SGHRS; CDR2 reads YFSETQ. The CDR3 DNA follows: TGCGCCAGCAGCTCTTACAGTGCTAGCACAGATACGCAGTATTTT. This translates into CASSSYSASTDTQYF.

V usage is TRBV5-1 and J usage is TRBJ2-7; TRBD1 matches at 7 bases. The germline CDR1 and CDR2 sequences are SGHRS and YFSETQ. The CDR3 totals 17 residues. V was clipped by 0 bases and J by 5 bases; unmatched bases: 14. In nucleotides, the CDR3 is TGCGCCAGCAGCTTGGGCGACAGGGAAGGGCAGGGGGACGAGCAGTACTTC. Its protein is CASSLGDREGQGDEQYF.

This clonotype showed up many times. This chain links TRBV2 with TRBJ1-2; D is unresolved. Trimming left V 6 bases short and J 5 bases short, with 13 bases between. CDR1 is SNHLY, CDR2 FYNNEI, per germline. The CDR3 has 13 amino acids. This CDR3 is CASSPSPVYGYTF. The CDR3 DNA reads as TGTGCCAGCAGCCCCAGTCCGGTTTATGGCTACACCTTC.